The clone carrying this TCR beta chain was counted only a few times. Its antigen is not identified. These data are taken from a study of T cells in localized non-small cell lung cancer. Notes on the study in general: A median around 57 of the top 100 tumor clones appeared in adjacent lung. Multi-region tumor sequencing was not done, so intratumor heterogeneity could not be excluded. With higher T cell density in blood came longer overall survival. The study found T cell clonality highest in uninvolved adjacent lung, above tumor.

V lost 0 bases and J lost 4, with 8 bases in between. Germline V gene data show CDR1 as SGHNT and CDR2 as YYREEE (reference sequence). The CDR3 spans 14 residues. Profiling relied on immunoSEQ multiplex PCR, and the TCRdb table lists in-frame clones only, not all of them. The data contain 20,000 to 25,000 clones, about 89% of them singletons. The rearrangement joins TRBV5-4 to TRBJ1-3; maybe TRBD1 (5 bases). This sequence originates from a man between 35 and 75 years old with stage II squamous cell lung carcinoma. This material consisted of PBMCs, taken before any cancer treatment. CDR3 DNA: TGTGCCAGCAGCTTGGACAGGTCCGGAAACACCATATATTTT. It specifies CASSLDRSGNTIYF.